This T cell receptor beta chain was found in a study of blood T cell repertoires in COVID-19. Across the whole study: T cells, B-cell-depleted T cells, or PBMCs provided the cDNA or gDNA that served as material.

Generated by immunoSEQ multiplex PCR, the TCRdb table keeps only in-frame clones and is missing some. The table includes about 500,000 clones, approximately 86% detected once. This CDR3 comprises 18 residues. V lost 4 bases, J lost 4 bases, and 15 bases stayed unmatched. Germline V gene data show CDR1 as SGDLS and CDR2 as YYNGEE. Sequencing used PBMCs or T cells enriched from blood (not recorded which). The receptor was isolated from a woman aged 18-29 years who had recovered from COVID-19. The J gene is TRBJ2-1, the V gene TRBV9; 9 bases are a match to TRBD2. CDR3 bases: TGTGCCAGCAGCCCGATGAATAGCGGGGGCCTGTATTACAATGAGCAGTTCTTC. This codes for CASSPMNSGGLYYNEQFF. The entire variable domain, with the rest obtained from reference TRBV9 and TRBJ2-1, is as follows: DSGVTQTPKHLITATGQRVTLRCSPRSGDLSVYWYQQSLDQGLQFLIQYYNGEERAKGNILERFSAQQFPDLHSELNLSSLELGDSALYFCASSPMNSGGLYYNEQFFGPGTRLTVL.